The clone carrying this T cell receptor beta chain appeared many times. Antigen unknown. TCRbeta library preparation incorporated unique molecular identifiers. TCRdb recomputed calls from the PCR reads with MiXCR, one row per CDR3 protein. This table has approximately 150,000 distinct CDR3 sequences, 7.5% to 9% appearing once. The record originates from a study of T-cell reconstitution after alpha-beta-depleted transplantation in children. Study results and caveats: When one year had passed after transplant, most T-cell counts and diversity came from newly produced T cells. Elevated TCRbeta diversity at day 60 was traced, in some patients, to surviving recipient T cells and thymic progenitors. The origin of alpha-beta T cells about two months after transplant was reportedly several hundred expanded graft clones.

The sample in question was PBMCs, mostly from graft donor cells, obtained 180 days after TCRalphabeta/CD19-depleted stem cell transplant. The clonotype comes from a female patient younger than 10 who had a stem cell transplant for congenital amegakaryocytic thrombocytopenia, so the T cells may come from the graft donor.

CDR3 bases: TGTGCCATCAGTGTAACCGGGGCGGGAGATACGCAGTATTTT. It codes for CAISVTGAGDTQYF. The rearrangement links TRBV10-3 to TRBJ2-3; D possibly matches TRBD1 or TRBD2 (5 bases each). The CDR3 runs 14 residues. Germline-derived CDR1 and CDR2 are ENHRY and SYGVKD. The V gene lost 4 bases and the J gene lost 5 bases, with 13 bases spanning the gap.